One sample yielded the 30 T cell receptor beta chains listed below, sequenced in a study of regulatory T cells in long-lasting Graves disease. Arm-PCR of CDR3 regions and iRepertoire HTBI primers were the basis on which TCR beta libraries were built. A single record per CDR3 protein comes from TCRdb applying MiXCR to the multiplex PCR reads. The sample has about 470,000 distinct CDR3 sequences; roughly 21% are singletons. The time point was: persistent/refractory GD, antithyroid drugs over 5 years with positive TRAb. From RNA extracted from PBMCs, the TCR library was made. The sample here was peripheral blood mononuclear cells (PBMCs), taken when the disease was refractory, from a patient treated with antithyroid drugs. Receptors were obtained from a female donor with Graves disease.

The rearrangement uses TRBV15 and TRBJ1-5, with TRBD1 identical over 8 bases. This CDR3 spans 17 amino acids. Unmatched junction bases numbered 13, after V lost 3 bases and J lost 6 bases. Germline-derived CDR1 and CDR2 are LNHNV and YYDKDF (reference sequence). CDR3 amino acids: CATSSGSTGGLSQPQHF. The CDR3 coding sequence is TGTGCCACCAGCAGTGGTTCTACAGGGGGGTTGAGTCAGCCCCAGCATTTT. Full variable domain (remainder filled in from reference TRBV15 and TRBJ1-5): DAMVIQNPRYQVTQFGKPVTLSCSQTLNHNVMYWYQQKSSQAPKLLFHYYDKDFNNEADTPDNFQSRRPNTSFCFLDIRSPGLGDTAMYLCATSSGSTGGLSQPQHFGDGTRLSIL.

This clonotype was recorded many times. The chain employs TRBV12-3 or TRBV12-4 and TRBJ1-2; 7 nucleotides agree with TRBD1. V trimming: 0 bases; J trimming: 7 bases; junction bases outside the gene matches: 2. The CDR3 sequence is 13 residues long. Here the CDR3 DNA reads TGTGCCAGCAGTTTAGCGACAGGGATTGGCTACACCTTC. Protein product: CASSLATGIGYTF.

The chain is built from TRBV6-2 or TRBV6-3 and TRBJ1-5, with TRBD1 identical over 7 bases. This CDR3 region has 16 residues. J gave up 5 bases and V 2 bases, and 9 bases lay outside the gene matches. Germline V lookup: CDR1 MNHEY, CDR2 SVGEGT. CDR3 loop: CASSYRSRGFYQPQHF. Here the CDR3 DNA reads TGTGCCAGCAGTTACCGGTCCAGGGGGTTTTATCAGCCCCAGCATTTT.

This clonotype turned up a few times. V usage is TRBV3-1 and J usage is TRBJ1-5; D remains ambiguous. CDR3 length: 12 amino acids. Per the germline V gene, CDR1 is LGHDT and CDR2 is YNNKEL (reference sequence). Trimming shortened V by 3 bases and J by 5 bases, and 5 bases separated the two germline ends. The CDR3 reads CASSQRDQPQHF. The CDR3 DNA follows: TGTGCCAGCAGCCAGCGTGATCAGCCCCAGCATTTT.

This clonotype was observed at least ten times. This chain joins TRBV12-3 or TRBV12-4 and TRBJ1-2, with D hard to call. The CDR3 is 12 amino acids. The CDR3 DNA reads as TGTGCTTCCGTTAGTGAGAACTATGGCTACACCTTC. This sequence encodes CASVSENYGYTF.

Comments on this clonotype: One end of the junction varies from germline; a read error may be responsible. Here the CDR3 DNA reads TGTGCCAGCAGTTTAGTTTCGGGCGTAGATACGCAGTATTTT. Amino acids: CASSLVSGVDTQYF. The V and J genes are TRBV7-9 and TRBJ2-3; D ambiguous. The germline V gene encodes CDR1 SEHNR and CDR2 FQNEAQ (reference sequence). The CDR3 runs to 14 residues.

V and J are TRBV20-1 and TRBJ1-2; 9 positions match TRBD1. The germline V gene has CDR1 DFQATT and CDR2 SNEGSKA (reference sequence). The CDR3 covers 16 residues. V gave up 1 base and J gave up 4 bases; unmatched junction bases: 10. The CDR3 sequence is CSARGVDRGIPYGYTF. Here the CDR3 DNA reads TGCAGTGCTAGAGGGGTGGACAGGGGTATCCCCTATGGCTACACCTTC.

This clonotype has at least ten counts. The J gene is TRBJ1-1, the V gene TRBV11-2, with TRBD1 as a possible D gene (6 bases). The germline gives CDR1 SGHAT, CDR2 FQNNGV. The CDR3 consists of 16 residues. V lost 8 bases and J lost 3, with 22 bases in between. CDR3 loop: CASRSDTGWGDTEAFF. CDR3 DNA sequence: TGTGCCAGCCGCTCCGACACAGGGTGGGGGGACACTGAAGCTTTCTTT. Combining the CDR3 with reference TRBV11-2 and TRBJ1-1 gives the whole variable domain EAGVAQSPRYKIIEKRQSVAFWCNPISGHATLYWYQQILGQGPKLLIQFQNNGVVDDSQLPKDRFSAERLKGVDSTLKIQPAKLEDSAVYLCASRSDTGWGDTEAFFGQGTRLTVV.

This clonotype has a handful of counts. V and J are TRBV20-1 and TRBJ2-7; D may be TRBD2 (6 bases). The CDR3 loop spans 13 amino acids. Trimming shortened V by 5 bases and J by 1 base, and 12 bases separated the two germline ends. Germline assignment: CDR1 DFQATT and CDR2 SNEGSKA (reference sequence). DNA for the CDR3: TGCAGTGCTGGGGGGAAGGTATCCTACGAGCAGTACTTC. Its translation is CSAGGKVSYEQYF.

This clonotype was detected only a few times. The chain employs TRBV28 and TRBJ2-1, with 11 bases aligning to TRBD2. The CDR3 sequence is 18 residues long. The V gene's germline CDR1 is MDHEN and CDR2 SYDVKM. Germline trimming cut 1 base from V and 1 base from J; bases unmatched to any gene: 6. This CDR3 is CASSLLAGGPGSYNEQFF. DNA for the CDR3: TGTGCCAGCAGTTTATTAGCGGGAGGGCCAGGGTCCTACAATGAGCAGTTCTTC.

Many counts were recorded for this clonotype. The chain employs TRBV28 and TRBJ1-1; perhaps TRBD1 as D (6 bases). The CDR3 loop spans 14 amino acids. Trimming removed 5 bases at V and 6 bases at J, with 16 bases between. Germline-derived CDR1 and CDR2 are MDHEN and SYDVKM. CDR3 amino acids: CASSGGRPFAEAFF. The CDR3 nucleotides read TGTGCCAGCAGTGGGGGGCGACCCTTCGCTGAAGCTTTCTTT.

This clonotype was recorded a few times. V and J are TRBV7-9 and TRBJ1-5; a weak D match, TRBD1 (5 bases). Trimming removed 0 bases from V and 7 bases from J, with 16 bases in between. Germline CDR1 and CDR2: SEHNR and FQNEAQ (reference sequence). The CDR3 sequence is 16 residues long. For the CDR3, the DNA is TGTGCCAGCAGCTTAGCGGGGGTAAGGATAACGCAGCCCCAGCATTTT. Its translation is CASSLAGVRITQPQHF. The full variable domain, with the rest looked up from reference TRBV7-9 and TRBJ1-5, is DTGVSQNPRHKITKRGQNVTFRCDPISEHNRLYWYRQTLGQGPEFLTYFQNEAQLEKSRLLSDRFSAERPKGSFSTLEIQRTEQGDSAMYLCASSLAGVRITQPQHFGDGTRLSIL.

The chain links TRBV19 to TRBJ1-2, with D maybe TRBD1 (6 bases). The CDR3 is 14 residues long. Germline V gene lookup returns CDR1 LNHDA and CDR2 SQIVND (reference sequence). The V end lost 9 bases, the J end lost 6 bases, and 20 bases lay between the germline ends. The CDR3 DNA is TGTGCCAGCACCATGAGGGGGGCGTTCAATGGCTACACCTTC. Protein: CASTMRGAFNGYTF. Variable domain in full (rest from reference TRBV19 and TRBJ1-2): DGGITQSPKYLFRKEGQNVTLSCEQNLNHDAMYWYRQDPGQGLRLIYYSQIVNDFQKGDIAEGYSVSREKKESFPLTVTSAQKNPTAFYLCASTMRGAFNGYTFGSGTRLTVV.

The chain couples TRBV5-6 to TRBJ1-6, with D possibly TRBD1 on 5 matching bases. The CDR3 covers 14 residues. CDR1 is SGHDT and CDR2 is YYEEEE in the germline V gene. V lost 4 bases and J 10 bases, leaving 15 bases between the germline ends. This CDR3 reads CASSRRDSKSPLHF. The DNA for the CDR3 is TGTGCCAGCAGCCGACGTGACAGCAAATCACCCCTCCACTTT.

V is TRBV5-1 and J is TRBJ2-1; 10 bases match TRBD2. J lost 10 bases, V lost 1 base, and 8 bases had no gene match. This CDR3 has 15 amino acids. The germline CDR1 and CDR2 sequences are SGHRS and YFSETQ. CDR3 protein: CASSLLAGEGEEQFF. CDR3 DNA sequence: TGCGCCAGCAGCTTGCTAGCGGGAGAAGGCGAGGAGCAGTTCTTC.

This clonotype has ten or more counts. The chain combines TRBV27 with TRBJ1-1; tentative D call: TRBD1 (5 bases). The CDR3 is 16 amino acids. V was shortened by 5 bases and J by 4 bases, with 20 bases between the two germline ends. CDR1 is MNHEY, CDR2 SMNVEV, per germline (reference sequence). CDR3 bases: TGTGCCAGCAGTCCCCCTTGGGGAACAAGGGGCACTGAAGCTTTCTTT. It specifies CASSPPWGTRGTEAFF.

Ten or more counts support this clonotype. This chain uses TRBV12-3 or TRBV12-4 with TRBJ2-7; the D gene is possibly TRBD1 (5 bases). The CDR3 contains 14 residues. The ends were cut back, 3 bases at V and 3 bases at J, with 12 bases in the middle. The CDR3 DNA sequence: TGTGCCAGCAGTTTCGCAGGACAATTCTACGAGCAGTACTTC. Translation: CASSFAGQFYEQYF.

This clonotype was detected only a few times. The chain is built from TRBV13 and TRBJ2-5; D may be TRBD1 or TRBD2 (5 bases each). The ends were cut back, 4 bases at V and 5 bases at J, with 17 bases in the middle. The germline CDR1 and CDR2 sequences are PRHDT and FYEKMQ (reference sequence). This CDR3 has 15 amino acids. CDR3 in amino acids: CASSSRVEGSETQYF. The DNA for the CDR3 is TGTGCCAGCAGCTCCAGGGTTGAGGGTTCGGAGACCCAGTACTTC.

This clonotype was seen a handful of times. The chain couples TRBV9 to TRBJ2-2, with D maybe TRBD1 (6 bases). The germline CDR1 and CDR2 sequences are SGDLS and YYNGEE. The length of the CDR3 is 14 residues. Deletions cut 6 bases from V and 3 bases from J, with 12 bases between. CDR3 loop: CASTGGVYTGELFF. As DNA, the CDR3 is TGTGCCAGCACTGGGGGCGTGTACACCGGGGAGCTGTTTTTT.

This clonotype has only a few counts. The J gene is TRBJ2-7, the V gene TRBV20-1; D remains ambiguous. The germline V gene encodes CDR1 DFQATT and CDR2 SNEGSKA (reference sequence). Trimming cost V 5 bases and J 2 bases, with 16 bases left between them. This CDR3 is 14 amino acids long. CDR3 residues: CSARPYSPPYEQYF. The CDR3 DNA reads as TGCAGTGCTCGGCCCTACTCCCCCCCCTACGAGCAGTACTTC.

In its sample, this clonotype was seen many times. The chain links TRBV11-3 to TRBJ2-5; 7 bases are a match to TRBD2. This CDR3 has 15 residues. Germline CDR1 and CDR2: SGHNT and YENEEA. With V trimmed by 5 bases and J by 3 bases, 9 bases remained unmatched. For the CDR3, the DNA is TGTGCCAGCAGCCCCGCTGGACTAGTGGAAGAGACCCAGTACTTC. Protein sequence: CASSPAGLVEETQYF.

This clonotype was found many times. The chain employs TRBV28 and TRBJ1-1; 8 bases line up with TRBD1. With V trimmed by 10 bases and J by 3 bases, 4 bases remained unmatched. In germline, CDR1 is MDHEN, CDR2 SYDVKM. This CDR3 region has 12 residues. The CDR3 DNA sequence: TGTGCCATAGAGACAGGGGACACTGAAGCTTTCTTT. Translating gives CAIETGDTEAFF.

The gene calls are TRBV19 and TRBJ2-7; 9 nucleotides agree with TRBD1. This CDR3 is built from 16 residues. After removal of 0 bases from V and 2 bases from J, the junction contained 5 bases not matched to a gene. Germline CDR1 LNHDA, CDR2 SQIVND (reference sequence). In DNA form, the CDR3 reads TGTGCCAGTAGTATAGATGGGACAGGGAATCCCTACGAGCAGTACTTC. Encoded protein: CASSIDGTGNPYEQYF.

This clonotype showed up many times. The V call is TRBV7-2, the J call TRBJ1-5; D unresolved. The germline CDR1 and CDR2 sequences are SGHTA and FQGNSA. The CDR3 covers 16 residues. V was shortened by 1 base and J by 2 bases, with 12 bases between the two germline ends. The CDR3 is CASSLVSLWGNQPQHF. DNA of the CDR3: TGTGCCAGCAGCTTAGTTTCTTTATGGGGCAATCAGCCCCAGCATTTT.

This clonotype was counted a few times. The chain recombines TRBV5-1 with TRBJ2-7; no firm D call. Germline CDR1 reads SGHRS; CDR2 reads YFSETQ. The CDR3 covers 12 residues. V lost 2 bases and J lost 5, with 8 bases in between. The CDR3, as DNA: TGCGCCAGCAGCTTAAGGACGGACGAGCAGTACTTC. Its protein product is CASSLRTDEQYF.

This clonotype was recorded at least ten times. This sequence joins TRBV2 and TRBJ2-7; the D gene could be TRBD1 or TRBD2 (6 bases each). V dropped 2 bases and J dropped 1 base, with 15 bases sitting between them. There are 16 residues in the CDR3. Germline V lookup: CDR1 SNHLY, CDR2 FYNNEI. CDR3 sequence (DNA): TGTGCCAGCAGTGAAACCGGGGGCTCAAAATCCTACGAGCAGTACTTC. Translating it yields CASSETGGSKSYEQYF.

The rearrangement uses TRBV25-1 and TRBJ1-6; perhaps TRBD1 as D (6 bases). The V end was cut by 5 bases, the J end by 10 bases, with 15 bases between. CDR1 and CDR2 from the germline V gene are MGHDK and SYGVNS. There are 14 residues in the CDR3. The CDR3 nucleotides are TGTGCCAGCAGTCGGGACACCCGAGGATCACCCCTCCACTTT. This sequence encodes CASSRDTRGSPLHF. Full variable domain (rest looked up from reference TRBV25-1 and TRBJ1-6): EADIYQTPRYLVIGTGKKITLECSQTMGHDKMYWYQQDPGMELHLIHYSYGVNSTEKGDLSSESTVSRIRTEHFPLTLESARPSHTSQYLCASSRDTRGSPLHFGNGTRLTVT.

This clonotype was seen a few times. The chain is built from TRBV24-1 and TRBJ2-1; 11 nucleotides agree with TRBD2. Germline CDR1 KGHDR, CDR2 SFDVKD. V shed 5 bases, J shed 4 bases, and the junction held 6 bases outside the gene matches. The CDR3 contains 16 residues. The CDR3 reads CATSATSGALYNEQFF. DNA of the CDR3: TGTGCCACCAGTGCGACTAGCGGGGCCCTTTACAATGAGCAGTTCTTC.

As regards this clonotype: With a much larger clone just one base away, this may be a read error. The CDR3 spells CASSLQRPEGAAWYEQYF. For the CDR3, the DNA is TGTGCCAGCAGCCTCCAGAGGCCGGAGGGGGCAGCCTGGTACGAGCAGTACTTC. The V and J genes are TRBV11-2 and TRBJ2-7; D perhaps matches TRBD1 (7 bases). Germline CDR1 is SGHAT and CDR2 is FQNNGV. This CDR3 region has 18 residues. The V end lost 5 bases, the J end lost 4 bases, and 27 bases lay between the germline ends.

This clonotype was seen more than once but under ten times. The rearrangement uses TRBV30 and TRBJ2-5, with D possibly TRBD1 on 5 matching bases. CDR3 length: 15 amino acids. Trimming took off 2 bases at V and 1 base at J, with 14 bases between the two ends. Per germline, CDR1 GTSNPN and CDR2 SVGIG (reference sequence). The CDR3 loop reads CAWSKGMAFQETQYF. CDR3 DNA sequence: TGTGCCTGGAGTAAGGGGATGGCATTCCAAGAGACCCAGTACTTC.